This T cell receptor beta chain came from a study of cytomegalovirus exposure and HLA in healthy donors. Regarding the study as a whole: Investigators reported 150 to 200 TCR beta chains as tied to cytomegalovirus. Some V segments, including TRBV6-2 and TRBV6-3, were excluded as indistinguishable.

CDR1 is MNHEY and CDR2 is SMNVEV in the germline V gene (reference sequence). CDR3 size: 15 residues. Trimming pared 1 base from V and 9 bases from J, leaving 15 bases between. To note about this clone: Antigen: not known.

Primers for the PCR totalled 60 Vbeta and 13 Jbeta. Sequenced by immunoSEQ multiplex PCR; TCRdb stores in-frame clones only, minus some. This table holds approximately 150,000 clones, about 84% found once. J is TRBJ2-2 and V is TRBV27; D may be TRBD2 (7 bases). The source material was PBMCs. The TCR was taken from a middle-aged man in good health and CMV-seropositive. The CDR3 region has the DNA TGTGCCAGCAGTTTATGGCGGGGGCATACCAGGGAGCTGTTTTTT. Translation gives CASSLWRGHTRELFF.